One sample yielded the 3 T cell receptor beta chains listed below, sequenced in a study of a mutant IDH1 vaccine in newly diagnosed glioma. Measured with immunoSEQ multiplex PCR; TCRdb has only the in-frame clones, and not every one. The sample carries about 65,000 clones, more than 80% recorded once. Their specific antigens are unknown. Time point specified: week 35, safety follow-up. All doses held 300 ug of mutant IDH1 20-mer peptide, with topical imiquimod. The sequencing here drew on PBMCs, taken from a glioma patient whose treatment included an IDH1 peptide vaccine. Receptors originate from a man aged 35-49 years with glioma.

The chain joins TRBV7-2 to TRBJ2-7; TRBD1 matches 10 bases. The CDR3 contains 14 residues. Germline assignment: CDR1 SGHTA and CDR2 FQGNSA. V shed 5 bases, J shed 6 bases, and the junction held 7 bases outside the gene matches. The CDR3 DNA is TGTGCCAGCAGCCGGGGACAGGGGAAGGGCGAGCAGTACTTC. Translation: CASSRGQGKGEQYF.

A few counts support this clone. The chain is built from TRBV19 and TRBJ1-1; TRBD1 might be the D (5 bases). The CDR3 consists of 12 residues. CDR1 is LNHDA, CDR2 SQIVND, per germline (reference sequence). CDR3 amino acids: CASGQLNTEAFF. DNA for the CDR3: TGTGCATCAGGGCAGCTGAACACTGAAGCTTTCTTT.

As for this clone: One junction end disagrees with the germline gene, perhaps due to a read error. Additional DNA sequences in this sample encode the identical CDR3. This rearrangement joins TRBV9 to TRBJ1-3, with D maybe TRBD1 (5 bases). The germline V gene encodes CDR1 SGDLS and CDR2 YYNGEE. This CDR3 spans 14 amino acids. The CDR3 DNA sequence: TGTGCCAGCGGGACGGGACCCTCTGGAAATACCATATATTTT. It translates to CASGTGPSGNTIYF.